Below, 29 T cell receptor beta chains from the same sample are listed, as sequenced in a study of vaccination effects on CD4 cells after COVID-19. After expansion with viral peptide pools in the ViraFEST assay, antigen-specific CD4+ T cells were sequenced. CD4+ T cell isolation took place after 10 days of culture. Their antigens remain unidentified. TCRdb's copy holds only in-frame clones and misses some; the assay was immunoSEQ multiplex PCR. The data contain more than 50,000 clones, 81% of them singletons. The sequencing here drew on CD4+ T cells from PBMCs cultured with HCoV-229E spike peptides, taken before COVID-19 vaccination. Receptors originate from a human donor who received a COVID-19 vaccine.

The chain has TRBV18 and TRBJ2-7; no definite D call. CDR3 length: 13 amino acids. The germline CDR1 and CDR2 sequences are KGHSH and LQKENI. Trimming took 3 bases from V and 7 from J, leaving 13 bases between them. CDR3 coding DNA: TGTGCCAGCTCACCTGGTCCAACCGGGGAGCAGTACGTC. Its protein product is CASSPGPTGEQYV.

This clone was observed once. This chain links TRBV4-1 with TRBJ2-7; 7 bases map to TRBD1. The V segment lost 0 bases and the J segment 0 bases; nucleotides outside the gene matches: 14. Germline V gives CDR1 MGHRA, CDR2 YSYEKL. The CDR3 loop spans 19 amino acids. CDR3 region: CASSQDTQLGGLSSYEQYV. As DNA, the CDR3 is TGCGCCAGCAGCCAAGATACGCAGCTAGGGGGCTTAAGCTCCTACGAGCAGTACGTC.

This chain connects TRBV6-2 or TRBV6-3 to TRBJ2-5, with a tentative D call TRBD2 (5 bases). Germline CDR1 reads MNHEY; CDR2 reads SVGEGT. Trimming shortened V by 4 bases and J by 2 bases, and 14 bases separated the two germline ends. The CDR3 sequence is 15 residues long. The CDR3: CASSFTGLTQETQYF. CDR3 bases: TGTGCCAGCAGTTTCACCGGACTGACTCAAGAGACCCAGTACTTC.

This chain links TRBV10-3 with TRBJ2-7; D uncertain. The length of the CDR3 is 15 residues. With 8 bases removed from V and 4 bases from J, the gap between germline ends came to 21 bases. In germline, CDR1 is ENHRY, CDR2 SYGVKD. CDR3 DNA sequence: TGTGCCATCTGGGCCTGCCGGTCTCGTGGGTACGAGCAGTACGTC. Its protein is CAIWACRSRGYEQYV.

The CDR3 nucleotides are TGTGCCAGCAGCTTTCGAAAGGGGGGCCCCTACAATGAGCAGTTCTTC. As protein: CASSFRKGGPYNEQFF. The chain is built from TRBV7-2 and TRBJ2-1; D possibly matches TRBD1 or TRBD2 (6 bases each). This CDR3 has 16 residues. The ends were cut back, 3 bases at V and 2 bases at J, with 14 bases in the middle. CDR1 and CDR2 from the germline V gene are SGHTA and FQGNSA.

V is TRBV7-2 and J is TRBJ2-6; tentative D call: TRBD1 (6 bases). This CDR3 is 17 amino acids long. Per the germline V gene, CDR1 is SGHTA and CDR2 is FQGNSA. V lost 0 bases, J lost 1 base, and 10 bases lay in between. CDR3 residues: CASSLALQGSGANVLTF. CDR3 DNA sequence: TGTGCCAGCAGCTTAGCGCTGCAGGGGTCTGGGGCCAACGTCCTGACTTTC.

The V call is TRBV18, the J call TRBJ1-4; the D is unclear. The CDR3 has 15 residues. Germline V gene sequence: CDR1 KGHSH, CDR2 LQKENI. Trimming removed 1 base at V and 0 bases at J, with 6 bases between. The CDR3 nucleotides read TGTGCCAGCTCACCACTTCCGGCAACTAATGAAAAACTGTTTTTT. Translation gives CASSPLPATNEKLFF.

The CDR3 protein is CASSLAGLVGELFF. The CDR3 DNA follows: TGTGCCAGCAGCTTAGCAGGATTAGTCGGGGAGCTGTTTTTT. The rearrangement uses TRBV7-6 and TRBJ2-2; D uncertain. This CDR3 comprises 14 residues. Germline loops: CDR1 SGHVS, CDR2 FNYEAQ. V lost 0 bases to trimming and J lost 7 bases, with 9 bases between them.

This clone appeared a few times. The gene calls are TRBV29-1 and TRBJ1-1, with D unresolved. The germline gives CDR1 SQVTM, CDR2 ANQGSEA. Trimming stripped 3 bases from V and 7 bases from J, with 9 bases between. CDR3 length: 11 residues. This CDR3 is CSVDSVLEAFF. CDR3 nucleotide sequence: TGCAGCGTTGATTCTGTTCTTGAAGCTTTCTTT.

The chain is built from TRBV7-3 and TRBJ2-7; TRBD2 agrees at 9 bases. This CDR3 is built from 14 residues. From germline, CDR1 is SGHTA and CDR2 FQGTGA. The trim removed 2 bases at V and 5 bases at J, leaving 4 bases unmatched. DNA for the CDR3: TGTGCCAGCAGCTTACGTTGCGGGGGGGACGAGCAGTACGTC. Its protein is CASSLRCGGDEQYV.

In DNA, the CDR3 is TGTGCCAGCAGCCAAGAGAAGGGTCGGGACACCGGGGAGCTGTTTTTT. It specifies CASSQEKGRDTGELFF. The V and J genes are TRBV3-1 (or the pseudogene TRBV3-2) and TRBJ2-2; no clear D. The germline V and J ends were trimmed by 0 bases and 3 bases, with 11 bases remaining between them. The CDR3 contains 16 residues. Germline CDR1 and CDR2: LGHDT and YNNKEL (reference sequence).

This clone was counted between two and nine times. The rearrangement uses TRBV10-1 and TRBJ1-2; the D gene is possibly TRBD1 (5 bases). The CDR3 consists of 13 residues. V shed 3 bases and J shed 6 bases, with 11 bases lying between them. Germline V gene sequence: CDR1 WNHNN, CDR2 SYGVQD (reference sequence). As DNA, the CDR3 is TGCGCCAGCAGTGACTTCGCGGGGGATGGCTACACCTTC. This codes for CASSDFAGDGYTF.

The CDR3 coding sequence is TGTGCCAGCAGCCCGGGACAGGGGACGGATACGCAGTATTTT. The encoded protein is CASSPGQGTDTQYF. The chain recombines TRBV4-2 with TRBJ2-3; 10 bases line up with TRBD1. The CDR3 loop spans 14 amino acids. V gave up 4 bases and J gave up 6 bases; unmatched junction bases: 4. Germline V gives CDR1 LGHNA, CDR2 YNFKEQ.

The chain couples TRBV9 to TRBJ1-3; D is undetermined. The CDR3 is 14 amino acids. Looked up from germline, CDR1 is SGDLS and CDR2 is YYNGEE. V was trimmed by 0 bases and J by 4 bases, leaving 8 bases between them. The CDR3 DNA reads as TGTGCCAGCAGCGTAGATCCTCTCGGAAACACCATATATTTT. Its translation: CASSVDPLGNTIYF.

The chain employs TRBV7-2 and TRBJ2-5; possible D gene TRBD2, 7 bases. The CDR3 consists of 16 residues. Germline V gene lookup returns CDR1 SGHTA and CDR2 FQGNSA. The germline V and J ends were trimmed by 0 bases and 6 bases, with 17 bases remaining between them. CDR3 DNA: TGTGCCAGCAGCTTAGCCTTGGGGGGGGCTTTGAAGACCCAGTACTTC. This translates into CASSLALGGALKTQYF.

V is TRBV7-3 and J is TRBJ2-3; 8 bases map to TRBD1. V shed 0 bases, J shed 6 bases, and the junction held 5 bases outside the gene matches. CDR1 SGHTA and CDR2 FQGTGA come from the germline V gene. The CDR3 totals 15 residues. The CDR3 DNA sequence: TGTGCCAGCAGCTTAACGTCAGGGGGCGATGATACGCAGTATTTT. Translation: CASSLTSGGDDTQYF.

The chain combines TRBV6-2 or TRBV6-3 with TRBJ2-3; D possibly uses TRBD1 or TRBD2 (5 bases each). The CDR3 consists of 16 residues. V was trimmed by 2 bases and J by 5 bases, leaving 17 bases between them. In germline, CDR1 is MNHEY, CDR2 SVGEGT. CDR3 region: CASSYRNLGTRDTQYF. CDR3 DNA sequence: TGTGCCAGCAGTTACCGAAACCTTGGGACCCGAGATACGCAGTATTTT.

The chain has TRBV9 and TRBJ1-1; TRBD1 matches at 7 bases. The germline V gene has CDR1 SGDLS and CDR2 YYNGEE. J gave up 1 base and V 4 bases, and 4 bases lay outside the gene matches. The CDR3 sequence is 14 residues long. The CDR3 nucleotides are TGTGCCAGCAGCCCGGGACAGCAGAACACTGAAGCTTTCTTT. It translates to CASSPGQQNTEAFF. The whole variable domain, remainder taken from reference TRBV9 and TRBJ1-1, is DSGVTQTPKHLITATGQRVTLRCSPRSGDLSVYWYQQSLDQGLQFLIQYYNGEERAKGNILERFSAQQFPDLHSELNLSSLELGDSALYFCASSPGQQNTEAFFGQGTRLTVV.

This clone was detected only once. The chain uses TRBV19 and TRBJ1-2, with TRBD1 matching 10 bases. V lost 6 bases to trimming and J lost 3 bases; unmatched junction nucleotides: 7. This CDR3 region has 15 residues. The germline gives CDR1 LNHDA, CDR2 SQIVND (reference sequence). CDR3 loop: CASSNRDRGDYGYTF. The CDR3 nucleotides are TGTGCCAGTAGCAACAGGGACAGGGGTGACTATGGCTACACCTTC.

The chain combines TRBV5-1 with TRBJ2-6; tentative D call: TRBD1 (6 bases). CDR3 size: 16 residues. V dropped 4 bases and J dropped 0 bases, with 11 bases sitting between them. Germline values: CDR1 SGHRS, CDR2 YFSETQ. This CDR3 is CASSQGHLSGANVLTF. Written as DNA, the CDR3 is TGCGCCAGCAGCCAGGGACATCTCTCTGGGGCCAACGTCCTGACTTTC.

The chain is built from TRBV3-1 (or the pseudogene TRBV3-2) and TRBJ1-5, with TRBD1 identical over 10 bases. CDR3 length: 18 residues. The trim removed 3 bases at V and 0 bases at J, leaving 8 bases unmatched. Looked up from germline, CDR1 is LGHDT and CDR2 is YNNKEL (reference sequence). The CDR3 loop is CASSQGTGDGYSNQPQHF. The CDR3 region has the DNA TGTGCCAGCAGCCAGGGGACAGGGGACGGATATAGCAATCAGCCCCAGCATTTT.

This chain joins TRBV24-1 and TRBJ1-5; 10 bases align to TRBD1. The V gene end was trimmed by 4 bases and the J gene end by 11 bases; junction bases not matched to a gene: 10. CDR3 length equals 15 residues. CDR1 and CDR2 (germline): KGHDR, SFDVKD. CDR3: CATSDRGQGGEAQHF. CDR3 sequence (DNA): TGTGCCACCAGTGACCGAGGACAGGGGGGGGAGGCCCAGCATTTT.

The chain links TRBV13 to TRBJ2-7; the D is unclear. The CDR3 is 14 residues long. Germline CDR1 and CDR2: PRHDT and FYEKMQ (reference sequence). Trimming took 0 bases from V and 3 from J, leaving 9 bases between them. The CDR3 region has the DNA TGTGCCAGCAGCTTAGGTCCAGGAAACTACGAGCAGTACGTC. Translated, it gives CASSLGPGNYEQYV.

The chain carries TRBV19 and TRBJ1-5; D is ambiguous. Between the trimmed V and J ends, which lost 9 bases and 7 bases, there was a span of 7 bases. The CDR3 covers 10 residues. CDR1 and CDR2 from the germline V gene are LNHDA and SQIVND (reference sequence). CDR3 coding DNA: TGTGCCAGGGGCAGGCAGCCCCAGCATTTT. Residues: CARGRQPQHF. The full variable domain, its missing parts supplied by reference TRBV19 and TRBJ1-5, is DGGITQSPKYLFRKEGQNVTLSCEQNLNHDAMYWYRQDPGQGLRLIYYSQIVNDFQKGDIAEGYSVSREKKESFPLTVTSAQKNPTAFYLCARGRQPQHFGDGTRLSIL.

The rearrangement links TRBV5-1 to TRBJ2-4, with D perhaps matching TRBD1 (5 bases). Trimming took 2 bases from V and 8 from J, leaving 14 bases between them. The CDR3 is 14 amino acids. The germline V gene has CDR1 SGHRS and CDR2 YFSETQ. The CDR3 region has the DNA TGCGCCAGCAGCTTTGGGCCAAGCAGGGACATTCAGTACTTC. It translates to CASSFGPSRDIQYF.

This clone was recorded once. The J gene is TRBJ1-3, the V gene TRBV6-6, with TRBD1 identical over 10 bases. The V and J ends lost 5 bases and 3 bases, in that order; junction bases with no gene match: 7. The CDR3 is made up of 16 amino acids. Germline-derived CDR1 and CDR2 are MNHNY and SVGAGI (reference sequence). Here the CDR3 reads CASSTRQGALGNTIYF. The CDR3 DNA follows: TGTGCCAGCAGTACACGACAGGGGGCCCTTGGAAACACCATATATTTT.

The CDR3 loop is CATSPSMGLPNTGELFF. CDR3 in DNA: TGTGCCACCAGTCCCTCAATGGGGCTACCGAACACCGGGGAGCTGTTTTTT. The J gene is TRBJ2-2, the V gene TRBV24-1, with D tentatively TRBD1 (5 bases). The germline gives CDR1 KGHDR, CDR2 SFDVKD. The length of the CDR3 is 17 residues. Trimming took off 6 bases at V and 0 bases at J, with 16 bases between the two ends.

This clone is a singleton in its sample. This chain uses TRBV7-8 with TRBJ2-2; D may be TRBD1 (6 bases). CDR1 SGHVS and CDR2 FQNEAQ come from the germline V gene. CDR3 length: 14 amino acids. Trimming stripped 7 bases from V and 1 base from J, with 10 bases between. The CDR3 reads CASTRTVNTGELFF. In nucleotides, the CDR3 is TGTGCCAGCACCCGGACAGTGAACACCGGGGAGCTGTTTTTT.

This clone showed up just a few times. This sequence joins TRBV6-1 and TRBJ1-2, with D possibly TRBD1 on 5 matching bases. The CDR3 has 13 residues. Germline CDR1 is MNHNS and CDR2 is SASEGT. Deletions cut 2 bases from V and 6 bases from J, with 10 bases between. DNA for the CDR3: TGTGCCAGCAGTGAATTGTGGGGGGATGGCTACACCTTC. This encodes CASSELWGDGYTF.